A single sample gave rise to the 15 T cell receptor beta chains below, sequenced in a study of blood T cell repertoires in COVID-19. Some clones are missing from TCRdb's copy, which holds only in-frame ones; the method was immunoSEQ multiplex PCR. The sample gives a few hundred thousand clones, roughly 90% of which show up once; 4% is in the top ten. Sequencing was done on a sample of peripheral blood. Every receptor here comes from a woman aged 45-65 years with active or convalescent COVID-19.

This rearrangement joins TRBV7-2 to TRBJ2-3, with 8 bases identical to TRBD2. From germline, CDR1 is SGHTA and CDR2 FQGNSA. CDR3 length equals 14 residues. V lost 8 bases, J lost 6 bases, and 10 bases stayed unmatched. The chain's CDR3 is CASGLLAAGDTQYF. CDR3 sequence (DNA): TGTGCCAGCGGATTACTAGCGGCGGGGGATACGCAGTATTTT.

The chain has TRBV27 and TRBJ1-6; weak D call: TRBD1 (5 bases). CDR3 length: 13 residues. Between the trimmed V and J ends, which lost 2 bases and 10 bases, there was a span of 9 bases. CDR1 MNHEY and CDR2 SMNVEV come from the germline V gene (reference sequence). CDR3 bases: TGTGCCAGCAGTTTAGGGGGGGTATCACCCCTCCACTTT. This codes for CASSLGGVSPLHF.

The genes are TRBV2 and TRBJ2-5; TRBD2 agrees at 16 bases. Trimming at V came to 6 bases and at J to 4 bases, leaving 11 bases not matched to a gene. Germline loops: CDR1 SNHLY, CDR2 FYNNEI. The CDR3 is 18 residues long. The CDR3 sequence: CASSWGLAGGGVGETQYF. CDR3 in DNA: TGTGCCAGCAGCTGGGGACTAGCGGGAGGGGGGGTCGGAGAGACCCAGTACTTC. Together with reference TRBV2 and TRBJ2-5, the CDR3 gives the full variable domain: EPEVTQTPSHQVTQMGQEVILRCVPISNHLYFYWYRQILGQKVEFLVSFYNNEISEKSEIFDDQFSVERPDGSNFTLKIRSTKLEDSAMYFCASSWGLAGGGVGETQYFGPGTRLLVL.

The gene calls are TRBV9 and TRBJ2-1, with D possibly TRBD1 on 5 matching bases. Germline CDR1 is SGDLS and CDR2 is YYNGEE. The V and J ends lost 2 bases and 0 bases respectively, with 12 bases between them. The CDR3 spans 16 residues. The CDR3 loop reads CASSVQGLSSYNEQFF. The CDR3 nucleotides are TGTGCCAGCAGCGTTCAGGGCCTGAGCTCCTACAATGAGCAGTTCTTC.

V gene TRBV4-1 combines with J gene TRBJ1-3; D is possibly TRBD1 (5 bases). Germline V gene sequence: CDR1 MGHRA, CDR2 YSYEKL. This CDR3 contains 17 residues. Trimming pared 0 bases from V and 3 bases from J, leaving 15 bases between. The CDR3 here is CASSQDRGGKGGNTIYF. The DNA of the CDR3 is TGCGCCAGCAGCCAAGACCGGGGGGGTAAAGGTGGAAACACCATATATTTT.

The J gene is TRBJ1-1, the V gene TRBV7-2, with TRBD1 matching over 7 bases. Germline loops: CDR1 SGHTA, CDR2 FQGNSA. The V and J ends lost 3 bases and 0 bases, in that order; junction bases with no gene match: 4. The CDR3 covers 15 residues. The CDR3 is CASSLDRLMNTEAFF. The CDR3 nucleotides read TGTGCCAGCAGCTTGGACAGGCTAATGAACACTGAAGCTTTCTTT.

The gene calls are TRBV4-3 and TRBJ2-5; 7 bases align to TRBD1. The J segment lost 0 bases and the V segment lost 0 bases, leaving 7 bases of the junction unmatched. CDR3 length: 17 amino acids. Germline assignment: CDR1 LGHNA and CDR2 YSLEER. The CDR3 sequence: CASSQDPLGGYQETQYF. In DNA form, the CDR3 reads TGCGCCAGCAGCCAAGACCCCTTAGGGGGCTACCAAGAGACCCAGTACTTC.

This rearrangement joins TRBV5-1 to TRBJ2-3, with 8 positions matching TRBD2. Germline CDR1 and CDR2: SGHRS and YFSETQ. Unmatched junction bases numbered 9, after V lost 3 bases and J lost 6 bases. The CDR3 is made up of 15 amino acids. The chain's CDR3 is CASSSRAGAGDTQYF. CDR3 sequence (DNA): TGCGCCAGCAGCTCACGAGCGGGAGCGGGGGATACGCAGTATTTT.

The V call is TRBV30, the J call TRBJ1-3; weak D call: TRBD1 (6 bases). Per the germline V gene, CDR1 is GTSNPN and CDR2 is SVGIG (reference sequence). Trimming cost V 3 bases and J 4 bases, with 16 bases left between them. This CDR3 region has 15 residues. The CDR3 sequence is CAWSRKGGEGNTIYF. As DNA, the CDR3 is TGTGCCTGGAGCCGGAAAGGGGGGGAGGGAAACACCATATATTTT.

The rearrangement uses TRBV2 and TRBJ2-3, with D perhaps matching TRBD1 (5 bases). Germline V gives CDR1 SNHLY, CDR2 FYNNEI. This CDR3 contains 15 residues. Trimming stripped 7 bases from V and 4 bases from J, with 18 bases between. CDR3 in DNA: TGTGCCAGCACCCTAAGGGAAGGGGCTGCAGATACGCAGTATTTT. Translated, it gives CASTLREGAADTQYF.

The chain has TRBV27 and TRBJ2-7; D is unclear. CDR3 length: 11 amino acids. The germline V gene encodes CDR1 MNHEY and CDR2 SMNVEV (reference sequence). Trimming removed 6 bases from V and 10 bases from J, with 13 bases in between. This CDR3 reads CASSLDGVQYF. In DNA form, the CDR3 reads TGTGCCAGCAGCCTTGATGGAGTTCAGTACTTC.

This chain connects TRBV11-2 to TRBJ2-2; 11 positions agree with TRBD2. CDR3 length: 16 residues. V lost 4 bases to trimming and J lost 5 bases; unmatched junction nucleotides: 6. Germline V lookup: CDR1 SGHAT, CDR2 FQNNGV. CDR3 protein: CASSSLTSGVTGELFF. Here the CDR3 DNA reads TGTGCCAGCAGCTCCCTGACTAGCGGGGTTACCGGGGAGCTGTTTTTT.

The V gene is TRBV28, the J gene TRBJ1-4, with D possibly matching TRBD1 (5 bases). The germline CDR1 and CDR2 sequences are MDHEN and SYDVKM. The CDR3 spans 15 residues. The germline V and J ends were trimmed by 5 bases and 1 base, with 11 bases remaining between them. DNA for the CDR3: TGTGCCAGCAGTAGCTCGACAGAAACTAATGAAAAACTGTTTTTT. As protein: CASSSSTETNEKLFF. Combining the CDR3 with reference TRBV28 and TRBJ1-4 gives the whole variable domain DVKVTQSSRYLVKRTGEKVFLECVQDMDHENMFWYRQDPGLGLRLIYFSYDVKMKEKGDIPEGYSVSREKKERFSLILESASTNQTSMYLCASSSSTETNEKLFFGSGTQLSVL.

This clone was observed a handful of times. This rearrangement joins TRBV5-6 to TRBJ2-5; TRBD1 might be the D (5 bases). Per germline, CDR1 SGHDT and CDR2 YYEEEE. The CDR3 extends over 15 amino acids. Trimming removed 0 bases at V and 2 bases at J, with 11 bases between. CDR3 protein: CASSLGAGYQETQYF. As DNA, the CDR3 is TGTGCCAGCAGCTTGGGCGCAGGGTATCAAGAGACCCAGTACTTC.

The V call is TRBV19, the J call TRBJ2-1, with unresolved D. Trimming took 3 bases from V and 1 from J, leaving 10 bases between them. Germline assignment: CDR1 LNHDA and CDR2 SQIVND (reference sequence). The CDR3 consists of 15 residues. The CDR3 here is CASSIGFRSYNEQFF. CDR3 sequence (DNA): TGTGCCAGTAGTATCGGTTTCAGGTCCTACAATGAGCAGTTCTTC.